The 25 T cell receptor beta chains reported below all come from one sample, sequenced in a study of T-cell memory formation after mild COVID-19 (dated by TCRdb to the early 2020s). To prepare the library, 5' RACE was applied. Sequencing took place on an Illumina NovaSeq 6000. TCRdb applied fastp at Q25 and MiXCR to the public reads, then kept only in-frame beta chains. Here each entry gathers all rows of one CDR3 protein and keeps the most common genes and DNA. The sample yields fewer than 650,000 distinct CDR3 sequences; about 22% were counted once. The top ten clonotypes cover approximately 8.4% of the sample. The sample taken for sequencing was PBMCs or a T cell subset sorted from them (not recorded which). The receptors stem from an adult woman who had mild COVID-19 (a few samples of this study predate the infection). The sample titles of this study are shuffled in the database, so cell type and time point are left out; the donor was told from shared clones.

CDR3 protein: CAISEAGDNQPQHF. CDR3 in DNA: TGTGCCATCAGTGAGGCAGGCGACAATCAGCCCCAGCATTTT. The chain links TRBV10-3 to TRBJ1-5; D is uncertain. Trimming left V 2 bases short and J 3 bases short, with 8 bases between. The V gene's germline CDR1 is ENHRY and CDR2 SYGVKD. This CDR3 contains 14 residues.

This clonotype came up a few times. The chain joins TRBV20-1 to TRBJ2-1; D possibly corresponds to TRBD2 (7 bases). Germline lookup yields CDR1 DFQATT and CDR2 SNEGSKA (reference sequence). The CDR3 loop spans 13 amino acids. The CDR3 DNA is TGCAGCGCCCCTTCGGGGGGCGACAATGAGCAGTTCTTC. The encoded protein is CSAPSGGDNEQFF.

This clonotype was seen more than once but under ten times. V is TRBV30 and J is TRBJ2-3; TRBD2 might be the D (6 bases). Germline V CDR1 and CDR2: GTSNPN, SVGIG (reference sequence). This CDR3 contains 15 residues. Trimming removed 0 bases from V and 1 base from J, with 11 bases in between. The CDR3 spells CAWSVGGVGTDTQYF. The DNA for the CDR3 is TGTGCCTGGAGTGTTGGAGGGGTCGGCACAGATACGCAGTATTTT. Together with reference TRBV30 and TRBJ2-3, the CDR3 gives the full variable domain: SQTIHQWPATLVQPVGSPLSLECTVEGTSNPNLYWYRQAAGRGLQLLFYSVGIGQISSEVPQNLSASRPQDRQFILSSKKLLLSDSGFYLCAWSVGGVGTDTQYFGPGTRLTVL.

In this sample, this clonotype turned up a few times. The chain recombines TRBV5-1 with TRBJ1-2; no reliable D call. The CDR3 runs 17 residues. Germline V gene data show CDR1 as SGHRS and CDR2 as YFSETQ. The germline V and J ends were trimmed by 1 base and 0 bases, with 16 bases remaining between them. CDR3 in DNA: TGCGCCAGCAGCTTGTTACCGAGGGAACAAACTAACTATGGCTACACCTTC. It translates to CASSLLPREQTNYGYTF.

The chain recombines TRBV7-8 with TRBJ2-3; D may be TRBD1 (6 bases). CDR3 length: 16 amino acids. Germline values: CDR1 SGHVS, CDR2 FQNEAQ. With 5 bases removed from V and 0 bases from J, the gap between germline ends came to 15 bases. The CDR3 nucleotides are TGTGCCAGCAGCACAGGGCGTAGGGCAAGCACAGATACGCAGTATTTT. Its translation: CASSTGRRASTDTQYF.

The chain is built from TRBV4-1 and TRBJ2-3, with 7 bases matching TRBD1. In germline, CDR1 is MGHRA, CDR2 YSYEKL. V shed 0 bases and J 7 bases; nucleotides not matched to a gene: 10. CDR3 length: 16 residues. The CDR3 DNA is TGCGCCAGCAGCCAAGATGACAGGGTGGTCGGACATACGCAGTATTTT. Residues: CASSQDDRVVGHTQYF.

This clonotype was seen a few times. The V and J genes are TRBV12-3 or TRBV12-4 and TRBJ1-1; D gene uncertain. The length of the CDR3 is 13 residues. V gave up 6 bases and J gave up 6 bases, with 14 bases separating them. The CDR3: CASSLGSVAEAFF. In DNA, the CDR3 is TGTGCCAGCAGCCTAGGTTCGGTGGCTGAAGCTTTCTTT.

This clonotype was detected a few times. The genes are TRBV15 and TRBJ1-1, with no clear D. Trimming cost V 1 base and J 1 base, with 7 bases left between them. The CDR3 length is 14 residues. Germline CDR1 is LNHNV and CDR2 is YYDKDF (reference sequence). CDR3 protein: CATSRGSRNTEAFF. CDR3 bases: TGTGCCACCAGCAGAGGCTCACGGAACACTGAAGCTTTCTTT. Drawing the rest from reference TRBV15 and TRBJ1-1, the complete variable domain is DAMVIQNPRYQVTQFGKPVTLSCSQTLNHNVMYWYQQKSSQAPKLLFHYYDKDFNNEADTPDNFQSRRPNTSFCFLDIRSPGLGDTAMYLCATSRGSRNTEAFFGQGTRLTVV.

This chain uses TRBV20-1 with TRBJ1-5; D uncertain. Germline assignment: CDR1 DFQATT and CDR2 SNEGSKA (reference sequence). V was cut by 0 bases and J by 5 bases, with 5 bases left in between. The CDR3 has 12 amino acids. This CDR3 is CSARDGDQPQHF. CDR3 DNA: TGCAGTGCTAGAGATGGTGATCAGCCCCAGCATTTT.

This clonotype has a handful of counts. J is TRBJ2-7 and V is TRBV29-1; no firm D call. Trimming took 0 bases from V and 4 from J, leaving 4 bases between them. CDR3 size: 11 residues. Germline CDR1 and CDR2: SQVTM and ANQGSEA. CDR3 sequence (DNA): TGCAGCGTTGAAGACTTGTACGAGCAGTACTTC. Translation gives CSVEDLYEQYF.

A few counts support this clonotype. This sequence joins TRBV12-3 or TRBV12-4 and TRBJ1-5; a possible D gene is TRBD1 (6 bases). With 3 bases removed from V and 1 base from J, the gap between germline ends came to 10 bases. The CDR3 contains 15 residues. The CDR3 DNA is TGTGCCAGCAGTTTCGGGGGGCCGAGCAATCAGCCCCAGCATTTT. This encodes CASSFGGPSNQPQHF.

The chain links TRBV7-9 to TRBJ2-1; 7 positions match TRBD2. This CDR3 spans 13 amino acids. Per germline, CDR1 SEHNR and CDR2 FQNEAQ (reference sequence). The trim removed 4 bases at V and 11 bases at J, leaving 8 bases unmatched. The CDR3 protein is CASSSGGAVKQFF. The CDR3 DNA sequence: TGTGCCAGCAGCTCGGGGGGAGCTGTGAAGCAGTTCTTC.

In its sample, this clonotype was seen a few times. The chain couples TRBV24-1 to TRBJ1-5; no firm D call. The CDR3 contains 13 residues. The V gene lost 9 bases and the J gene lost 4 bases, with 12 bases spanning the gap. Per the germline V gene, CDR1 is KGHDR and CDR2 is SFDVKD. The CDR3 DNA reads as TGTGCCACCCAAAAGGGCCAAAATCAGCCCCAGCATTTT. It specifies CATQKGQNQPQHF.

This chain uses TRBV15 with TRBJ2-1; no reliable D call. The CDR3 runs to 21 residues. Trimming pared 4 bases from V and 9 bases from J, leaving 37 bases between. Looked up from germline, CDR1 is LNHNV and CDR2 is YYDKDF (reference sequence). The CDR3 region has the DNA TGTGCCACCAGCAACATACAGCATACCCCATTCCAGGATTCCGAGTTCGCTGAGCAGTTCTTC. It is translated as CATSNIQHTPFQDSEFAEQFF. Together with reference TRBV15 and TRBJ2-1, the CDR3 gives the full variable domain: DAMVIQNPRYQVTQFGKPVTLSCSQTLNHNVMYWYQQKSSQAPKLLFHYYDKDFNNEADTPDNFQSRRPNTSFCFLDIRSPGLGDTAMYLCATSNIQHTPFQDSEFAEQFFGPGTRLTVL.

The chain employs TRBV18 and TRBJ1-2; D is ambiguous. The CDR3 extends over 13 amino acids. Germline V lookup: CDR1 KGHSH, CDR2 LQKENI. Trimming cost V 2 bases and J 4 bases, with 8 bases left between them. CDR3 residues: CASSPSDFYGYTF. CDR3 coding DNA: TGTGCCAGCTCACCAAGCGATTTCTATGGCTACACCTTC.

In DNA form, the CDR3 reads TGTTCCAGCAGAAGGGGAGGCGAGCAGTACTTC. This sequence encodes CSSRRGGEQYF. This chain uses TRBV21-1 with TRBJ2-7; the table calls TRBD2, which could not be checked here. TRBV21-1 is assigned pseudogene status. The CDR3 runs to 11 residues.

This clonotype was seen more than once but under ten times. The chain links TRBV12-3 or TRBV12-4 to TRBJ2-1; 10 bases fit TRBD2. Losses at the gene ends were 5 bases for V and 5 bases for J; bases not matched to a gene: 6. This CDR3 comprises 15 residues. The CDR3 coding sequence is TGTGCCAGCAGTCTAGGACTAGCGGTTCACAATGAGCAGTTCTTC. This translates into CASSLGLAVHNEQFF.

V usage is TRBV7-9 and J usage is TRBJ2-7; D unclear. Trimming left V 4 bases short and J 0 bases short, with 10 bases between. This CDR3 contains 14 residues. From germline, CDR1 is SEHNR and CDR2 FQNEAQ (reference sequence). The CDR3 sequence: CASSSTVSSYEQYF. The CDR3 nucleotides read TGTGCCAGCAGCTCCACGGTCAGCTCCTACGAGCAGTACTTC.

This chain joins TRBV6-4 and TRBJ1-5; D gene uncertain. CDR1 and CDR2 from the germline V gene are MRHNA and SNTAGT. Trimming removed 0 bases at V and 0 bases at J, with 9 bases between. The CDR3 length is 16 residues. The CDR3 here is CASSDSGSPSNQPQHF. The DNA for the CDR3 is TGTGCCAGCAGTGACTCGGGCAGTCCTAGCAATCAGCCCCAGCATTTT.

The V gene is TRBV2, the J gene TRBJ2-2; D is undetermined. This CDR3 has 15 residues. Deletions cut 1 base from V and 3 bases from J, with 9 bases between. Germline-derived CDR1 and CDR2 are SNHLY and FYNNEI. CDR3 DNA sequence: TGTGCCAGCAGTGAAGTCCCTGGGGACACCGGGGAGCTGTTTTTT. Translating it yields CASSEVPGDTGELFF.

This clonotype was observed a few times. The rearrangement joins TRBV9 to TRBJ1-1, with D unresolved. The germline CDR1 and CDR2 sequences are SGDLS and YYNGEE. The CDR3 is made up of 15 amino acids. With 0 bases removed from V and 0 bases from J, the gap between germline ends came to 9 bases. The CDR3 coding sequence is TGTGCCAGCAGCGTAGCCCCCCAGCTGAACACTGAAGCTTTCTTT. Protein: CASSVAPQLNTEAFF.

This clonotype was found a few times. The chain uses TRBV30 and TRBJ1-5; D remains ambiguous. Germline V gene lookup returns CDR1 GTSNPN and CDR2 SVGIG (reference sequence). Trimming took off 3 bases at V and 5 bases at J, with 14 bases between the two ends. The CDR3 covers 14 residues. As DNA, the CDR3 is TGTGCCTGGAGGAAGGGTGCCGAGGATCAGCCCCAGCATTTT. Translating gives CAWRKGAEDQPQHF.

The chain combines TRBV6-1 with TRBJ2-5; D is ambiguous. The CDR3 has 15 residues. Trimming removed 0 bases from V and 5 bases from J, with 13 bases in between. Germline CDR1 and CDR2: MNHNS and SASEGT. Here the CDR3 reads CASSEAGFRGETQYF. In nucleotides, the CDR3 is TGTGCCAGCAGTGAAGCCGGGTTCCGTGGGGAGACCCAGTACTTC.

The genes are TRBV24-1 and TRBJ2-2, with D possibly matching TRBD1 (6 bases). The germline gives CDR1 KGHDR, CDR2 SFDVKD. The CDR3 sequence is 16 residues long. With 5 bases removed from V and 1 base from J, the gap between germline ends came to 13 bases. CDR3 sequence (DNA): TGTGCCACCAGTGTTCAAAGCAGGGGGAACACCGGGGAGCTGTTTTTT. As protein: CATSVQSRGNTGELFF.

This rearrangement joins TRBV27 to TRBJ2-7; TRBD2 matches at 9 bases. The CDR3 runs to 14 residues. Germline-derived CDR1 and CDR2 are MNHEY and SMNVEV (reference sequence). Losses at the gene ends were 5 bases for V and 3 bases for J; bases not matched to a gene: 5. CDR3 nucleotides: TGTGCCAGCAGTACGGGACTAGCAGTCTACGAGCAGTACTTC. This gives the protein CASSTGLAVYEQYF.